The clone carrying this T cell receptor beta chain came up once. The CDR3 sequence is 16 residues long. CDR1 and CDR2 (germline): KGHDR, SFDVKD. V shed 1 base and J shed 2 bases, with 11 bases lying between them. The data belong to a study of blood T cell repertoires in COVID-19. Looking at the study overall: Whether acute or convalescent, the COVID-19 samples came from the United States, Italy and Spain. Sources were T cells, B-cell-depleted T cells, or PBMCs; the material itself was cDNA or gDNA.

This table comes from immunoSEQ multiplex PCR, and its TCRdb copy is limited to in-frame clones, with some not included. Of about 53,000 clones listed, just under 90% are singletons. Material: peripheral blood. The TCR sequence derives from a man aged 45-60 years with acute or convalescent COVID-19. The chain uses TRBV24-1 and TRBJ2-1, with a weak D call TRBD2 (6 bases). In nucleotides, the CDR3 is TGTGCCACCAGTGATTTCCGTCGGGAGCCCTACAATGAGCAGTTCTTC. This encodes CATSDFRREPYNEQFF.